Included here is one TCR beta chain sequence, with context. Germline CDR1 is ENHRY and CDR2 is SYGVKD. CDR3 size: 15 residues. TCRdb re-analyzed the 5' RACE reads; it lists each CDR3 protein once, without DNA. Here the sample table reports about 210,000 distinct CDR3 sequences. This sample was included in a study of monozygotic twins with inflammatory bowel disease. Sequencing was carried out using blood. The TCR originated in a human donor with ulcerative colitis or Crohn's disease, or a healthy co-twin of an affected twin (not recorded which). This chain joins TRBV10-3 and TRBJ1-5. The CDR3 sequence is CAISEGGLGNQPQHF.